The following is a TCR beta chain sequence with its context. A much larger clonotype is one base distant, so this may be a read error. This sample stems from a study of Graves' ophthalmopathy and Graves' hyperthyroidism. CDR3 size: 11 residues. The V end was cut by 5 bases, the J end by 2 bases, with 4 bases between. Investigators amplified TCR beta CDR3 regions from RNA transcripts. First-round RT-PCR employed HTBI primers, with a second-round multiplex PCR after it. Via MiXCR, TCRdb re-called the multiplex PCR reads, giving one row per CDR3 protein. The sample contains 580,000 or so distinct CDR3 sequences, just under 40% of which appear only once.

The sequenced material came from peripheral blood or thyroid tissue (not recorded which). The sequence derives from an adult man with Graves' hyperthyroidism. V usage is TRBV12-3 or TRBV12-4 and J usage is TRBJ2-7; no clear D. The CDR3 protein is CASSGAYEQYF. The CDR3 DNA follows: TGTGCCAGCAGTGGGGCCTACGAGCAGTACTTC.